What follows are 18 T cell receptor beta chains derived from one specimen sequenced in a study of blood T cell repertoires in COVID-19. TCRdb keeps only in-frame clones here, not all; method: immunoSEQ multiplex PCR. This table has 35,000 to 50,000 clones, over 70% appearing once. The specimen was peripheral blood. These receptor sequences come from a woman aged 40 to 49 with acute or convalescent COVID-19.

This chain joins TRBV9 and TRBJ2-1, with 8 bases lining up with TRBD2. V lost 0 bases, J lost 0 bases, and 17 bases stayed unmatched. CDR3 length: 21 amino acids. Germline CDR1 and CDR2: SGDLS and YYNGEE. CDR3 protein: CASSVGLPGGGTSSSYNEQFF. DNA of the CDR3: TGTGCCAGCAGCGTAGGACTACCGGGTGGAGGGACTAGTAGCTCCTACAATGAGCAGTTCTTC.

The chain employs TRBV5-6 and TRBJ1-1; 8 bases agree with TRBD1. V lost 4 bases, J lost 0 bases, and 11 bases stayed unmatched. Looked up from germline, CDR1 is SGHDT and CDR2 is YYEEEE. This CDR3 region has 17 residues. The CDR3 bases are TGTGCCAGCAGCCTCAGACAGGGGAGGGGGATGAACACTGAAGCTTTCTTT. It translates to CASSLRQGRGMNTEAFF. Supplemented by reference TRBV5-6 and TRBJ1-1, the full variable domain reads DAGVTQSPTHLIKTRGQQVTLRCSPKSGHDTVSWYQQALGQGPQFIFQYYEEEERQRGNFPDRFSGHQFPNYSSELNVNALLLGDSALYLCASSLRQGRGMNTEAFFGQGTRLTVV.

CDR3 protein: CASRPRQGSNTEAFF. The CDR3 DNA is TGTGCCAGCAGGCCTCGTCAGGGGTCGAACACTGAAGCTTTCTTT. The chain couples TRBV7-2 to TRBJ1-1; tentatively, D is TRBD1 (6 bases). CDR3 length: 15 residues. The V gene lost 6 bases and the J gene lost 1 base, with 15 bases spanning the gap. The V gene's germline CDR1 is SGHTA and CDR2 FQGNSA.

About this clone itself: The junction shows a germline mismatch at one end, possibly a read error. The chain recombines TRBV7-9 with TRBJ2-1; 7 bases map to TRBD2. The CDR3 length is 17 residues. Germline CDR1 SEHNR, CDR2 FQNEAQ (reference sequence). In DNA form, the CDR3 reads TGTGCCAACAGCTTACAGACTAGCCTCAGCTCCTACAATGAGCAGTTCTTC. Its protein is CANSLQTSLSSYNEQFF.

The chain is built from TRBV21-1 and TRBJ1-1; TRBD1 is the table's D call, not checked against the DNA. TRBV21-1 is flagged as a pseudogene. The CDR3 runs 19 residues. CDR3: CASSKVEPGTGVVDTEAFF. CDR3 DNA: TGTGCCAGCAGCAAAGTGGAACCCGGGACAGGGGTGGTAGACACTGAAGCTTTCTTT.

In this sample, this clone turned up once. V usage is TRBV12-3 or TRBV12-4 and J usage is TRBJ1-1, with 7 bases that match TRBD1. Trimming cost V 8 bases and J 7 bases; bases outside gene matches: 10. CDR3 size: 13 residues. CDR3 in DNA: TGTGCCAGCTACGAGATAGGACAGGTTGAAGCTTTCTTT. It translates to CASYEIGQVEAFF.

V and J are TRBV29-1 and TRBJ2-1; D uncertain. CDR3 length: 12 amino acids. The V gene's germline CDR1 is SQVTM and CDR2 ANQGSEA. Trimming took 8 bases from V and 0 from J, leaving 8 bases between them. The CDR3 DNA sequence: TGCAGCTGCGGCAGCTCCTACAATGAGCAGTTCTTC. Protein product: CSCGSSYNEQFF.

The chain couples TRBV6-5 to TRBJ2-7, with a tentative D call TRBD1 (6 bases). From germline, CDR1 is MNHEY and CDR2 SVGAGI. The CDR3 contains 14 residues. Trimming took off 6 bases at V and 1 base at J, with 13 bases between the two ends. The CDR3 loop is CASRKLQGSYEQYF. The CDR3 nucleotides are TGTGCCAGCAGAAAACTACAGGGATCCTACGAGCAGTACTTC.

In DNA, the CDR3 is TGTGCCAGCAGTTTGGGGGGGCTTGGGGTGTACGAGCAGTACTTC. The encoded protein is CASSLGGLGVYEQYF. V and J are TRBV28 and TRBJ2-7; D might be TRBD2 (7 bases). The CDR3 spans 15 residues. V dropped 3 bases and J dropped 4 bases, with 16 bases sitting between them. Germline-derived CDR1 and CDR2 are MDHEN and SYDVKM.

The rearrangement joins TRBV6-5 to TRBJ2-1; 15 nucleotides align to TRBD2. This CDR3 has 15 amino acids. The germline V gene has CDR1 MNHEY and CDR2 SVGAGI. The junction had 7 bases not matched to a gene; V was cut back by 7 bases and J by 9 bases. The CDR3 sequence: CASTGGLAGGGEQFF. In DNA, the CDR3 is TGTGCCAGCACCGGGGGACTAGCGGGAGGAGGTGAGCAGTTCTTC.

This chain connects TRBV7-9 to TRBJ2-4; no firm D call. The germline gives CDR1 SEHNR, CDR2 FQNEAQ (reference sequence). The CDR3 extends over 11 amino acids. Trimming removed 3 bases at V and 14 bases at J, with 11 bases between. CDR3 DNA sequence: TGTGCCAGCAGCTTTGGCAGTGTTGAGTACTTC. As protein: CASSFGSVEYF. Combining the CDR3 with reference TRBV7-9 and TRBJ2-4 gives the whole variable domain DTGVSQNPRHKITKRGQNVTFRCDPISEHNRLYWYRQTLGQGPEFLTYFQNEAQLEKSRLLSDRFSAERPKGSFSTLEIQRTEQGDSAMYLCASSFGSVEYFGAGTRLSVL.

The rearrangement joins TRBV10-3 to TRBJ2-5, with 9 bases fitting TRBD1. Germline-derived CDR1 and CDR2 are ENHRY and SYGVKD. The CDR3 loop spans 13 amino acids. The trim removed 6 bases at V and 5 bases at J, leaving 4 bases unmatched. The CDR3 DNA sequence: TGTGCCATCAGGGGACAGGGCGAGGAGACCCAGTACTTC. It is translated as CAIRGQGEETQYF.

The chain employs TRBV19 and TRBJ1-2; D remains ambiguous. Germline V CDR1 and CDR2: LNHDA, SQIVND (reference sequence). The CDR3 has 14 residues. V lost 4 bases to trimming and J lost 4 bases, with 13 bases between them. The CDR3 region is CASSSGQSFYGYTF. The CDR3 nucleotides are TGTGCCAGTAGTAGTGGGCAGAGTTTCTATGGCTACACCTTC.

This clone was found once. The rearrangement links TRBV5-6 to TRBJ2-6; no reliable D call. Trimming took off 0 bases at V and 0 bases at J, with 4 bases between the two ends. Germline assignment: CDR1 SGHDT and CDR2 YYEEEE. The CDR3 consists of 15 residues. The chain's CDR3 is CASSLGGSGANVLTF. The CDR3 DNA follows: TGTGCCAGCAGCTTGGGAGGCTCTGGGGCCAACGTCCTGACTTTC.

The chain links TRBV3-1 (or the pseudogene TRBV3-2) to TRBJ2-1; TRBD2 agrees at 12 bases. The CDR3 runs 15 residues. In germline, CDR1 is LGHDT, CDR2 YNNKEL (reference sequence). V lost 1 base to trimming and J lost 7 bases; unmatched junction nucleotides: 2. Here the CDR3 reads CASSQGTSGVNEQFF. The CDR3 DNA reads as TGTGCCAGCAGCCAAGGGACTAGCGGGGTTAATGAGCAGTTCTTC.

The chain is built from TRBV5-1 and TRBJ2-3; TRBD2 agrees at 8 bases. Germline CDR1 SGHRS, CDR2 YFSETQ. With 4 bases clipped from V and 2 bases from J, the junction kept 15 bases outside the gene matches. This CDR3 comprises 18 residues. DNA for the CDR3: TGCGCCAGCAGCGGATCTAATACACTAGCGGTTTTCACAGATACGCAGTATTTT. Translation gives CASSGSNTLAVFTDTQYF.

The V and J genes are TRBV7-9 and TRBJ1-3; 9 nucleotides agree with TRBD1. The CDR3 is 15 amino acids. V lost 5 bases and J lost 4; bases outside the gene matches: 6. The germline V gene has CDR1 SEHNR and CDR2 FQNEAQ (reference sequence). The CDR3 reads CASSHRTGAGNTIYF. CDR3 coding DNA: TGTGCCAGCAGCCATCGGACAGGGGCAGGAAACACCATATATTTT.

The chain is built from TRBV5-6 and TRBJ1-4, with TRBD1 identical over 9 bases. The CDR3 sequence is 14 residues long. CDR1 SGHDT and CDR2 YYEEEE come from the germline V gene. The ends lost 7 bases at V and 6 bases at J; junction bases unmatched: 7. CDR3 in DNA: TGTGCCAGCGGCCCCCGGACAGGGGATGAAAAACTGTTTTTT. Amino acids: CASGPRTGDEKLFF.